This T cell receptor beta chain appears in the sequencing data of a study of regulatory T cells in long-lasting Graves disease. Study-wide points: Among samples with persistent disease, TRBV28, TRBJ1-2 and TRBJ2-5 were favored.

The time point: newly diagnosed GD, antithyroid drugs for less than 3 months. Making the TCR library involved RNA that had been extracted from PBMCs. CDR3 regions were amplified by Arm-PCR using iRepertoire HTBI primers to build TCR beta libraries. TCRdb itself ran the multiplex PCR reads through MiXCR, one entry per CDR3 protein. Found here are around 450,000 distinct CDR3 sequences, about 15% of them singletons; the top ten hold about 7.8%. Germline CDR1 and CDR2: MNHNS and SASEGT. After removal of 6 bases from V and 5 bases from J, the junction contained 13 bases not matched to a gene. This CDR3 is 17 amino acids long. This clonotype was seen ten or more times. Its target is unknown. Separately, the same data were catalogued under a study of T cells in Graves' hyperthyroidism and ophthalmopathy. From that paper: Patients were aged 18 to 65, had disease duration under 2 months, and had newly diagnosed hyperthyroidism. The HTBI primer set served for first-round RT-PCR of the TCR CDR3. Ophthalmopathy was distinguished from stable hyperthyroidism by 13 V-J signatures.

This TCR was recovered from a woman aged 35 to 49 with Graves disease. This sample comprised peripheral blood mononuclear cells (PBMCs), obtained at new diagnosis, from a patient treated with antithyroid drugs. The chain joins TRBV6-1 to TRBJ2-2; 9 nucleotides line up with TRBD1. This chain's CDR3 is CASSQSFGTGRTGELFF. The CDR3 DNA reads TGTGCCAGCAGCCAATCCTTCGGGACAGGGCGGACCGGGGAGCTGTTTTTT.